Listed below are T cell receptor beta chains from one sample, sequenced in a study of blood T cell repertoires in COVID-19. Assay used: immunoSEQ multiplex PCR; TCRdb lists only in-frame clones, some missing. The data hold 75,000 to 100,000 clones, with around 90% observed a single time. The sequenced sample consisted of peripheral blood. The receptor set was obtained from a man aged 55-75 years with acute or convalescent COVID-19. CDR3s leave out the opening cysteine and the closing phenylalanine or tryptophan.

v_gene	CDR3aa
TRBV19	ASNLDRVKLPQH
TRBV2	ASRPRGAYGYT
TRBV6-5	ASSNHRDNQPQH
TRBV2	ASSSGGAVTDTQY
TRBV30	ACEVANGEAF
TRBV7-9	ASSLALPEAF
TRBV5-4	ASSQPPGRRGGKETQY
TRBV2	ASSRELVDYGYT
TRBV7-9	ASSSGQETEAF
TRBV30	AWTEQGQGIEKLF
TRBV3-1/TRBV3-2	ASSHRENNSPLH
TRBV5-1	ASSLGVRGPSYEQY
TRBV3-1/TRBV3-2	ASSPGRTSGEETQY
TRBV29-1	SVALDRSEQF
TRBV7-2	ASSLSSGVSYNEQF
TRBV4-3	ASSQSARGAFDGYT
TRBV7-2	ASSLVEGGSGNTIY
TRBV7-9	ASSTYREGNNQPQH
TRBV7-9	ASSSLITPGQGTGYT
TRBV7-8	ASSNEGAPGSPLH
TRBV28	ASSMGGGSEQF
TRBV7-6	ASSLRRDMNTEAF
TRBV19	ASRQYSRGSNTEAF